One and the same sample provided the 32 T cell receptor beta chains below, sequenced in a study of cytomegalovirus exposure and HLA in healthy donors. Use of 60 Vbeta and 13 Jbeta primers characterized the PCR. Produced via immunoSEQ multiplex PCR; TCRdb's table is partial and in-frame only. The sample yields some 95,000 clones, roughly 70% seen once. Sequenced: PBMCs. The receptors shown here come from a young woman in good health and CMV-seropositive.

V usage is TRBV4-3 and J usage is TRBJ1-2; D not certain. The germline V gene has CDR1 LGHNA and CDR2 YSLEER. This CDR3 is built from 13 residues. Trimming left V 0 bases short and J 10 bases short, with 12 bases between. The DNA for the CDR3 is TGCGCCAGCAGCCAAGATTGGGGTCGGGACTACACCTTC. It is translated as CASSQDWGRDYTF.

Worth noting for this clone: The junction differs from germline at one of its ends, possibly a read error. The gene calls are TRBV7-2 and TRBJ2-1; D might be TRBD1 (6 bases). This CDR3 has 15 residues. CDR1 and CDR2 from the germline V gene are SGHTA and FQGNSA. CDR3 sequence (DNA): TGTGCCAGCAGCTTATTGATGGGGGCTTACAGTGAGCAGTTCTTC. As protein: CASSLLMGAYSEQFF.

The J gene is TRBJ2-7, the V gene TRBV28, with 11 bases aligning to TRBD1. The germline gives CDR1 MDHEN, CDR2 SYDVKM. Germline trimming cut 4 bases from V and 3 bases from J; bases unmatched to any gene: 5. The CDR3 length is 15 residues. The CDR3 DNA follows: TGTGCCAGCAGTTACCCCGGGACAGGGGGCTACGAGCAGTACTTC. It encodes CASSYPGTGGYEQYF.

The sample holds one count of this clone. This sequence joins TRBV13 and TRBJ1-1; D might be TRBD1 (6 bases). Per germline, CDR1 PRHDT and CDR2 FYEKMQ (reference sequence). V was trimmed by 5 bases and J by 9 bases, leaving 13 bases between them. CDR3 length: 12 residues. CDR3 nucleotides: TGTGCCAGCAGCGAAGGGGGTACAAAAGCTTTCTTT. It yields the protein CASSEGGTKAFF. Together with reference TRBV13 and TRBJ1-1, the CDR3 gives the full variable domain: AAGVIQSPRHLIKEKRETATLKCYPIPRHDTVYWYQQGPGQDPQFLISFYEKMQSDKGSIPDRFSAQQFSDYHSELNMSSLELGDSALYFCASSEGGTKAFFGQGTRLTVV.

This clone was picked up a small number of times. The J gene is TRBJ1-2, the V gene TRBV6-5; D perhaps matches TRBD1 (5 bases). Germline-derived CDR1 and CDR2 are MNHEY and SVGAGI. CDR3 length equals 14 residues. Trimming took 5 bases from V and 7 from J, leaving 17 bases between them. The CDR3: CASSQLDQGRGYTF. The CDR3 DNA follows: TGTGCCAGCAGTCAATTAGATCAGGGTCGTGGCTACACCTTC.

The CDR3 sequence: CAWRLAGATQETQYF. DNA for the CDR3: TGTGCCTGGAGACTAGCGGGAGCCACCCAAGAGACCCAGTACTTC. The rearrangement links TRBV30 to TRBJ2-5, with TRBD2 identical over 11 bases. Germline loops: CDR1 GTSNPN, CDR2 SVGIG (reference sequence). The CDR3 is 15 amino acids. J was trimmed by 1 base and V by 3 bases; bases with no gene match: 4.

The rearrangement joins TRBV7-9 to TRBJ2-7; D unclear. From germline, CDR1 is SEHNR and CDR2 FQNEAQ (reference sequence). V was clipped by 5 bases and J by 5 bases, with 10 bases between them. The CDR3 length is 12 residues. The CDR3 loop reads CASSPQRDEQYF. The CDR3 bases are TGTGCCAGCAGCCCCCAGCGCGACGAGCAGTACTTC.

This clone was observed a single time. The chain employs TRBV15 and TRBJ2-7; weak D call: TRBD1 (6 bases). V shed 5 bases and J shed 0 bases, with 8 bases lying between them. This CDR3 is 13 amino acids long. CDR1 LNHNV and CDR2 YYDKDF come from the germline V gene (reference sequence). CDR3 sequence reads: CATSPGVSYEQYF. CDR3 nucleotides: TGTGCCACCAGCCCAGGGGTCTCCTACGAGCAGTACTTC.

The chain joins TRBV29-1 to TRBJ1-2; D possibly corresponds to TRBD1 (5 bases). Germline-derived CDR1 and CDR2 are SQVTM and ANQGSEA. The CDR3 spans 12 residues. Trimming pared 5 bases from V and 2 bases from J, leaving 9 bases between. CDR3 protein: CSVPTANYGYTF. DNA for the CDR3: TGCAGCGTTCCGACAGCCAACTATGGCTACACCTTC.

The chain is built from TRBV2 and TRBJ2-7; a weak D match, TRBD2 (6 bases). Per the germline V gene, CDR1 is SNHLY and CDR2 is FYNNEI. Between the trimmed V and J ends, which lost 5 bases and 6 bases, there was a span of 20 bases. This CDR3 comprises 15 residues. The CDR3 spells CASSRLAVLSPEQYF. Here the CDR3 DNA reads TGTGCCAGCAGTAGATTAGCGGTCCTCTCGCCCGAGCAGTACTTC.

V and J are TRBV12-1 and TRBJ2-1; the table assigns TRBD1, which was not confirmed against the DNA. TRBV12-1 is labeled a pseudogene. CDR3 length: 13 residues. The CDR3 sequence is CASWGYSYNEQFF. The CDR3 bases are TGTGCCAGCTGGGGCTACTCCTACAATGAGCAGTTCTTC.

The chain combines TRBV9 with TRBJ1-3, with 9 bases aligning to TRBD1. V was clipped by 0 bases and J by 4 bases; unmatched bases: 5. CDR1 is SGDLS, CDR2 YYNGEE, per germline. CDR3 length: 16 amino acids. This CDR3 is CASSVDRGLMGNTIYF. In nucleotides, the CDR3 is TGTGCCAGCAGCGTAGACAGGGGGCTAATGGGAAACACCATATATTTT.

The chain combines TRBV4-3 with TRBJ2-3, with TRBD2 identical over 11 bases. The CDR3 consists of 15 residues. V trimming: 5 bases; J trimming: 0 bases; junction bases outside the gene matches: 1. From germline, CDR1 is LGHNA and CDR2 YSLEER. The CDR3 sequence: CASSRTSGSTDTQYF. DNA of the CDR3: TGCGCCAGCAGCAGGACTAGCGGGAGCACAGATACGCAGTATTTT.

A word on this clone: The junction departs from germline at one end; a sequencing error may be responsible. J is TRBJ2-5 and V is TRBV2, with TRBD2 matching over 14 bases. This CDR3 comprises 16 residues. CDR1 is SNHLY, CDR2 FYNNEI, per germline. The CDR3 coding sequence is TGTGCCAGCAGGCGGACTAGCGGGGGGTCTCAAGAGGCCCAGTACTTC. Protein sequence: CASRRTSGGSQEAQYF.

This chain joins TRBV4-3 and TRBJ2-3; D is undetermined. This CDR3 has 13 residues. V was pared by 4 bases and J by 5 bases, with 10 bases between. Per germline, CDR1 LGHNA and CDR2 YSLEER. CDR3 in DNA: TGCGCCAGCAGCCTTGGTCGCGTAGATACGCAGTATTTT. Residues: CASSLGRVDTQYF.

The chain recombines TRBV28 with TRBJ2-1; 8 bases match TRBD2. CDR3 length equals 13 residues. The junction had 5 bases not matched to a gene; V was cut back by 3 bases and J by 10 bases. Looked up from germline, CDR1 is MDHEN and CDR2 is SYDVKM. The CDR3 DNA sequence: TGTGCCAGCAGTTTGCGGCTAGCGGGCGAGCAGTTCTTC. Translating it yields CASSLRLAGEQFF. Based on the CDR3 plus reference TRBV28 and TRBJ2-1, the full variable domain is DVKVTQSSRYLVKRTGEKVFLECVQDMDHENMFWYRQDPGLGLRLIYFSYDVKMKEKGDIPEGYSVSREKKERFSLILESASTNQTSMYLCASSLRLAGEQFFGPGTRLTVL.

This clone turned up a few times. CDR3 DNA sequence: TGTGCCAGCAGTGAATCGAAACAGGGCTATGGCTACACCTTC. Translation gives CASSESKQGYGYTF. The chain links TRBV25-1 to TRBJ1-2; D possibly corresponds to TRBD1 (6 bases). Germline V gene data show CDR1 as MGHDK and CDR2 as SYGVNS. V was shortened by 1 base and J by 4 bases, with 10 bases between the two germline ends. This CDR3 comprises 14 residues.

The chain links TRBV15 to TRBJ1-2; 7 positions agree with TRBD1. J lost 3 bases, V lost 3 bases, and 1 base had no gene match. CDR3 length equals 13 residues. Germline CDR1 and CDR2: LNHNV and YYDKDF (reference sequence). CDR3 in DNA: TGTGCCACCAGCAGTGACAGGGACTATGGCTACACCTTC. Translated, it gives CATSSDRDYGYTF.

This clone showed up just a few times. V usage is TRBV27 and J usage is TRBJ1-5; 7 bases agree with TRBD1. Looked up from germline, CDR1 is MNHEY and CDR2 is SMNVEV (reference sequence). The length of the CDR3 is 14 residues. Trimming removed 6 bases from V and 5 bases from J; junction bases left unmatched: 7. In nucleotides, the CDR3 is TGTGCCAGCAGCGTAACAGGGGCGCATCAGCCCCAGCATTTT. Amino acids: CASSVTGAHQPQHF.

The rearrangement uses TRBV5-4 and TRBJ2-3, with 7 bases identical to TRBD1. The trim removed 1 base at V and 0 bases at J, leaving 2 bases unmatched. The CDR3 has 15 residues. The germline CDR1 and CDR2 sequences are SGHNT and YYREEE (reference sequence). The DNA of the CDR3 is TGTGCCAGCAGCTTGAGGGGGCGCAGCACAGATACGCAGTATTTT. Amino acids: CASSLRGRSTDTQYF.

The chain employs TRBV27 and TRBJ1-4, with 7 bases aligning to TRBD1. The V and J ends lost 6 bases and 5 bases, in that order; junction bases with no gene match: 3. The CDR3 consists of 13 residues. Germline CDR1 and CDR2: MNHEY and SMNVEV (reference sequence). The CDR3 sequence is CASSPTGNEKLFF. CDR3 in DNA: TGTGCCAGCAGCCCGACAGGGAATGAAAAACTGTTTTTT.

The V call is TRBV27, the J call TRBJ2-3; D not certain. The germline V and J ends were trimmed by 4 bases and 5 bases, with 16 bases remaining between them. Germline CDR1 and CDR2: MNHEY and SMNVEV (reference sequence). The CDR3 is 15 residues long. CDR3 protein: CASSYSNPVGDTQYF. CDR3 nucleotides: TGTGCCAGCAGTTATAGCAACCCGGTGGGAGATACGCAGTATTTT.

The chain employs TRBV6-5 and TRBJ2-3; 7 bases line up with TRBD2. The V gene's germline CDR1 is MNHEY and CDR2 SVGAGI. CDR3 length: 14 amino acids. Trimming cost V 5 bases and J 8 bases; bases outside gene matches: 10. The CDR3 protein is CASSKPGGPGTQYF. The CDR3 nucleotides read TGTGCCAGCAGTAAGCCGGGAGGCCCTGGTACGCAGTATTTT.

The rearrangement links TRBV6-6 to TRBJ2-5; 9 positions match TRBD2. With V trimmed by 7 bases and J by 4 bases, 10 bases remained unmatched. The CDR3 has 15 amino acids. From germline, CDR1 is MNHNY and CDR2 SVGAGI (reference sequence). The CDR3 DNA follows: TGTGCCAGCAACCCGGCGGGAGGGCCTGGAGAGACCCAGTACTTC. The encoded protein is CASNPAGGPGETQYF.

The chain couples TRBV18 to TRBJ2-2, with TRBD1 matching over 7 bases. Germline V gene data show CDR1 as KGHSH and CDR2 as LQKENI. After removal of 1 base from V and 3 bases from J, the junction contained 2 bases not matched to a gene. The CDR3 has 15 residues. The CDR3 region is CASSPQGADTGELFF. The DNA for the CDR3 is TGTGCCAGCTCACCACAGGGGGCGGACACCGGGGAGCTGTTTTTT.

Remarks on this clone: A read error may produce the germline difference seen at one junction end. The rearrangement joins TRBV6-1 to TRBJ2-1, with a possible D match to TRBD2 (6 bases). This CDR3 spans 14 amino acids. The V gene's germline CDR1 is MNHNS and CDR2 SASEGT. CDR3: CASQLAGEYNEQLF. In DNA form, the CDR3 reads TGTGCCAGCCAACTAGCCGGAGAATACAATGAGCAGCTCTTC.

The chain uses TRBV9 and TRBJ2-2, with a weak D call TRBD2 (5 bases). Looked up from germline, CDR1 is SGDLS and CDR2 is YYNGEE. The length of the CDR3 is 15 residues. V was pared by 4 bases and J by 3 bases, with 13 bases between. CDR3 DNA sequence: TGTGCCAGCAGCCCCGGGGTAGCAGACACCGGGGAGCTGTTTTTT. It yields the protein CASSPGVADTGELFF.

The chain joins TRBV29-1 to TRBJ2-2, with 7 bases lining up with TRBD2. Looked up from germline, CDR1 is SQVTM and CDR2 is ANQGSEA. Trimming took 7 bases from V and 0 from J; bases not matched to a gene: 8. The CDR3 is 15 amino acids. CDR3 in DNA: TGCAGCGGCCGAGAGGCGGGGGCGAACACCGGGGAGCTGTTTTTT. Its translation: CSGREAGANTGELFF.

This clone has only a few counts. The chain employs TRBV5-6 and TRBJ1-2; 7 nucleotides line up with TRBD1. V lost 7 bases, J lost 1 base, and 4 bases stayed unmatched. Germline CDR1 reads SGHDT; CDR2 reads YYEEEE. The CDR3 runs to 13 residues. DNA for the CDR3: TGTGCCAGCGGGACAGCCGATAACTATGGCTACACCTTC. The encoded protein is CASGTADNYGYTF.

The chain is built from TRBV11-2 and TRBJ1-2; the D gene is possibly TRBD1 (6 bases). From germline, CDR1 is SGHAT and CDR2 FQNNGV. The V end was cut by 7 bases, the J end by 2 bases, with 11 bases between. This CDR3 contains 13 residues. CDR3 DNA: TGTGCCAGCACCCTAGGGGGAAACTATGGCTACACCTTC. This codes for CASTLGGNYGYTF.

Only one count was recorded for this clone. The V gene is TRBV27, the J gene TRBJ2-7, with D maybe TRBD2 (6 bases). CDR1 is MNHEY and CDR2 is SMNVEV in the germline V gene (reference sequence). The CDR3 runs to 12 residues. V lost 5 bases and J lost 2, with 7 bases in between. This chain's CDR3 is CASSGGTYEQYF. For the CDR3, the DNA is TGTGCCAGCAGTGGGGGGACCTACGAGCAGTACTTC.

The table lists this clone with a few counts. The chain carries TRBV6-1 and TRBJ1-2; 7 bases map to TRBD1. Trimming cost V 0 bases and J 5 bases; bases outside gene matches: 6. Germline V gene data show CDR1 as MNHNS and CDR2 as SASEGT. The CDR3 spans 15 residues. The CDR3, as DNA: TGTGCCAGCAGTGAAGCGATGGGACAGTCATATGGCTACACCTTC. This translates into CASSEAMGQSYGYTF.